This entry describes one TCR beta chain. PCR involved 60 Vbeta and 13 Jbeta primers. TCRdb's copy holds only in-frame clones and misses some; the assay was immunoSEQ multiplex PCR. Seen here are about 130,000 clones, approximately 85% observed once, and the top ten hold about 6.7%. The sample originates from a study of cytomegalovirus exposure and HLA in healthy donors. The CDR3 contains 13 residues. With 1 base removed from V and 4 bases from J, the gap between germline ends came to 5 bases. Germline values: CDR1 SEHNR, CDR2 FQNEAQ (reference sequence). The sample comprised PBMCs. The receptor was isolated from a woman between 25 and 40 years old in good health and CMV-seropositive. The rearrangement joins TRBV7-9 to TRBJ2-1; the D is unclear. CDR3 region: CASSLVLYNEQFF. CDR3 nucleotide sequence: TGTGCCAGCAGCTTAGTACTTTACAATGAGCAGTTCTTC.